This TCR beta chain was sequenced in a study of CD8 T cells in Susac syndrome. Recently defined diagnostic criteria classed the Susac syndrome patients as definite or probable. With random hexamers, roughly 0.45 to 1 ug RNA was reverse transcribed. TCRdb ran MiXCR on the immunoSEQ multiplex PCR reads and lists one entry per CDR3 protein. There are approximately 74,000 distinct CDR3 sequences in the sample; 93% occur only once, and 0.5% to 0.65% lies in the top ten. The sequence was obtained from a human donor with Susac syndrome. Sequencing used CD4+ T cells from PBMCs.

The CDR3 coding sequence is TGCGCCAGCACCCTTCTTCACCCTAACAATGAGCAGTTCTTC. Its protein product is CASTLLHPNNEQFF. V gene TRBV5-1 combines with J gene TRBJ2-1; D is ambiguous. This CDR3 comprises 14 residues. The germline V and J ends were trimmed by 6 bases and 5 bases, with 15 bases remaining between them. The germline V gene encodes CDR1 SGHRS and CDR2 YFSETQ. Complete variable domain (other parts from reference TRBV5-1 and TRBJ2-1): KAGVTQTPRYLIKTRGQQVTLSCSPISGHRSVSWYQQTPGQGLQFLFEYFSETQRNKGNFPGRFSGRQFSNSRSEMNVSTLELGDSALYLCASTLLHPNNEQFFGPGTRLTVL.